This TCR beta chain was found in a study of cytotoxic CD8 clonotypes in ibrutinib-treated CLL. Whole-study context: The patients, roughly ten relapsed/refractory and roughly 15 treatment-naive, included approximately 18 who were IGHV unmutated. Sequenced samples delivered averages of some 260,000 productive templates and roughly 100,000 productive rearrangements.

With sequencing, the targeted depth ranged from 1 in 200,000 to 1 in 1 million T cells. This table comes from immunoSEQ multiplex PCR, and its TCRdb copy is limited to in-frame clones, with some not included. The sample includes some 200,000 clones, over 60% of them seen just once. Germline V lookup: CDR1 SGHAT, CDR2 FQNNGV. CDR3 length: 14 residues. Unmatched junction bases numbered 3, after V lost 3 bases and J lost 2 bases. Sequenced material: PBMCs, taken after 24 months of ibrutinib treatment. The clonotype was recovered from a human donor with chronic lymphocytic leukemia. The rearrangement links TRBV11-2 to TRBJ2-7, with 8 bases aligning to TRBD2. The CDR3, as DNA: TGTGCCAGCAGCTTCACTAGCGGTGCCTACGAGCAGTACTTC. Translation gives CASSFTSGAYEQYF.